Sequencing of this TCR beta chain was carried out in a study of T cells after yellow fever vaccination. Note on this clonotype: Its antigen is not identified.

General study points: From the bulk population, abundant clonotypes could contaminate and appear within FACS-sorted repertoires. A secondary response was less intense yet reached its peak sooner, at day 5 versus 15.

J gave up 3 bases and V 5 bases, and 5 bases lay outside the gene matches. Germline-derived CDR1 and CDR2 are MNHEY and SVGEGT. The CDR3 length is 14 residues. Production of TCR cDNA was by 5'RACE template switching, which also added a universal primer site and UMIs. TCRdb used MiXCR to reprocess the 5' RACE reads, holding one entry per CDR3 protein. The sample carries 450,000 to 600,000 distinct CDR3 sequences, about 14% recorded once. The input for sequencing was PBMCs, taken on the day of the yellow fever booster vaccination. The receptor was isolated from a man aged 25-45 years who received the YFV17D yellow fever vaccine. The chain recombines TRBV6-2 or TRBV6-3 with TRBJ2-3; TRBD1 agrees at 7 bases. The DNA of the CDR3 is TGTGCCAGCAGTCCACAGGGGCGGACAGATACGCAGTATTTT. Encoded protein: CASSPQGRTDTQYF.